This TCR beta chain was recovered during a study of T-cell memory formation after mild COVID-19. Study-wide context: Across donors, TCR clusters were largely donor specific. Study outcomes and limitations: Contracting clones localized mainly to CM and EM when CD4+ and mainly to EMRA when CD8+. Contracting clones from day 15 to 85 showed balanced CD4/CD8; later expanders favored CD4+. A subset of responding clones appeared in pre-infection memory, suggesting cross-reactive memory joined.

TCRdb reanalysed the 5' RACE reads using MiXCR and keeps one entry per CDR3 protein. The table shows about 390,000 distinct CDR3 sequences, with 15% to 20% occurring only once. This clonotype was picked up one time. Its antigen is undetermined. The length of the CDR3 is 13 residues. V was cut by 10 bases and J by 1 base, with 12 bases left in between. Germline V gives CDR1 LGHNT, CDR2 FRNRAP. Source material: PBMCs or a T cell subset sorted from them (not recorded which). The chain is built from TRBV12-5 and TRBJ2-3; D remains unclear. This receptor was identified in a man aged 18 to 29 who had mild COVID-19 (a few samples of this study predate the infection). Cell type and time point are not known. The CDR3 coding sequence is TGTGCTACGAGCCCGGGCCGCACAGATACGCAGTATTTT. Translating gives CATSPGRTDTQYF.